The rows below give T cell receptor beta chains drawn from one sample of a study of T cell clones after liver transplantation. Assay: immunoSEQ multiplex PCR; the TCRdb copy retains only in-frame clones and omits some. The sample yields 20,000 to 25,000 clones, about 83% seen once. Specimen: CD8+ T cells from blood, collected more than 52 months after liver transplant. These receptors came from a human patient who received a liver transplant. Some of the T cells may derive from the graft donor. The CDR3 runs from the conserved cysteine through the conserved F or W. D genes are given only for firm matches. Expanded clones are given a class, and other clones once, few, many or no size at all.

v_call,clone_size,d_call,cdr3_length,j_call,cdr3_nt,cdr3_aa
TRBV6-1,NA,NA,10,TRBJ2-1,TGTGCCAGCAGCCTCAATGAGCAGTTCTTC,CASSLNEQFF
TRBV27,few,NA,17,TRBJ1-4,TGTGCCAGCAGTCATATCCTAACCGGGCAATCTAATGAAAAACTGTTTTTT,CASSHILTGQSNEKLFF
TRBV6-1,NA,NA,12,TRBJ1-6,TGTGCCAGCAGTGAGGAGGGATCACCCCTCCACTTT,CASSEEGSPLHF
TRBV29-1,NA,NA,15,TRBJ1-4,TGCAGCGTTGAGGGGGGAGGAGCAACTAATGAAAAACTGTTTTTT,CSVEGGGATNEKLFF
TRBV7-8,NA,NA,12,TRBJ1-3,TGTGCCAGCGGCGCGCCCGGAAACACCATATATTTT,CASGAPGNTIYF
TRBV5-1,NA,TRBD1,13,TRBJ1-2,TGCGCCAGCAGCTTCGACAGGGGGCTAGGCTACACCTTC,CASSFDRGLGYTF
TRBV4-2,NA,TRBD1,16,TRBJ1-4,TGTGCCAGCAGCAGTAACGCTCCGGGACAGGTTGAAAAACTGTTTTTT,CASSSNAPGQVEKLFF
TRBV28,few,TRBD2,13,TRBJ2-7,TGTGCCAGCAGTTACATTAGCGGGAACGAGCAGTACTTC,CASSYISGNEQYF
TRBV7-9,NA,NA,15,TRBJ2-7,TGTGCCAGCAGCAACACCGAGGCAGGGGGGAAGGAGCAGTACTTC,CASSNTEAGGKEQYF
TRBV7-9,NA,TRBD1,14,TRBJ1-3,TGTGCCAGCAGCTTAACAGGGGATGGAAACACCATATATTTT,CASSLTGDGNTIYF
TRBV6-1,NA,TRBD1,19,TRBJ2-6,TGTGCCAGCAGTGAACCCCCGGGACAGGGGGATCGTGGGGCCAACGTCCTGACTTTC,CASSEPPGQGDRGANVLTF
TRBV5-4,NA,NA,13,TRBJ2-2,TGTGCCAGCAGCTTGGGAGGGACCGGGGAGCTGTTTTTT,CASSLGGTGELFF
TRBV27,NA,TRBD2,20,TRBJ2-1,TGTGCCAGCAGTCCCCTCAACCCGGGGGGAGCCACACTGCCCTACAATGAGCAGTTCTTC,CASSPLNPGGATLPYNEQFF
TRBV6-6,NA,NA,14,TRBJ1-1,TGTGCCAGCAGTTCCTCGGGCAGGGACACTGAAGCTTTCTTT,CASSSSGRDTEAFF
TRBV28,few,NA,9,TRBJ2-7,TGTGCCACCGGTTCCGCGCAGTACTTC,CATGSAQYF
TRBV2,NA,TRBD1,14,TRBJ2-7,TGTGCCAGCAGTGTCGGGCAGGGGGCCTACGAGCAGTACTTC,CASSVGQGAYEQYF
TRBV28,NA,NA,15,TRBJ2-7,TGTGCCAGCAGTTTTTTAAGGACAGTCCTCTACGAGCAGTACTTC,CASSFLRTVLYEQYF
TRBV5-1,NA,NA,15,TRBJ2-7,TGCGCCAGCAGCGGGTGGGGGATTAGCTCCTACGAGCAGTACTTC,CASSGWGISSYEQYF
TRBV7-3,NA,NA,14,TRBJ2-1,TGTGCCAGCAGCTTAGGTTGGGGGAACAATGAGCAGTTCTTC,CASSLGWGNNEQFF
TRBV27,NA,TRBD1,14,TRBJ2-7,TGTGCCAGCAGCAACACCCGGGACAGATACGAGCAGTACTTC,CASSNTRDRYEQYF
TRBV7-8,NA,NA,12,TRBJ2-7,TGTGCCAGCAGCGCGGACGGCTACGAGCAGTACTTC,CASSADGYEQYF
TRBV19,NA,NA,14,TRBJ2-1,TGTGCCAGTAGTATAGATTCCTACTACAATGAGCAGTTCTTC,CASSIDSYYNEQFF
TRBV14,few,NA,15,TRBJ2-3,TGTGCCAGCAGCCCACTGGGACTGGAGACAGATACGCAGTATTTT,CASSPLGLETDTQYF
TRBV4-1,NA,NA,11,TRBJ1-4,TGCGCCAGCAGCCAAGGTGAAAAACTGTTTTTT,CASSQGEKLFF
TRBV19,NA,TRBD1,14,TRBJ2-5,TGTGCCGGGTCCTACAGGGGAAGTGAAGAGACCCAGTACTTC,CAGSYRGSEETQYF
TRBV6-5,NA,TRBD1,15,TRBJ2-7,TGTGCCAGCAGACAGGGACAGGGGCCTTCCTACGAGCAGTACTTC,CASRQGQGPSYEQYF
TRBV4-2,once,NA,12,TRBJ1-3,TGTGCCAGCAGCCAAGATCGGAACACCATATATTTT,CASSQDRNTIYF
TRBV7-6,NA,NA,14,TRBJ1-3,TGTGCCAGCAGCTTAGGCGGCGCTGGAAACACCATATATTTT,CASSLGGAGNTIYF
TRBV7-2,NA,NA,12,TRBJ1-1,TGTGCCAGCAGCCTCTGGGGATTAGAAGCTTTCTTT,CASSLWGLEAFF
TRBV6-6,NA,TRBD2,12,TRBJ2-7,TGTGCCAGCAGTGGACTAGACTACGAGCAGTACTTC,CASSGLDYEQYF
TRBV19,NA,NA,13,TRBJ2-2,TGTGCCGGTAGACAGGATTATACCGGGGAGCTGTTTTTT,CAGRQDYTGELFF
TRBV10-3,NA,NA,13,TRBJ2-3,TGTGCCATCAATCTAGACGGCACAGATACGCAGTATTTT,CAINLDGTDTQYF
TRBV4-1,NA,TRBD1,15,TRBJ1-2,TGCGCCAGCAGCCCCTCGACAGGGCCAGGGGCGGGCTACACCTTC,CASSPSTGPGAGYTF
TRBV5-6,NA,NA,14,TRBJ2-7,TGTGCCAGCAGCTTCCTGGCCAGTTCCTACGAGCAGTACTTC,CASSFLASSYEQYF
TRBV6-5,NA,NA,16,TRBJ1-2,TGTGCCAGCAGTTTCGGACAGAGCGTAGCTAACTATGGCTACACCTTC,CASSFGQSVANYGYTF
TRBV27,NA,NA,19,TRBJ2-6,TGTGCCAGCAGTCCCCTCGGGGGCAGGGGTTTCTCTGGGGCCAACGTCCTGACTTTC,CASSPLGGRGFSGANVLTF
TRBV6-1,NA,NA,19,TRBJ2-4,TGTGCCAGCAGTGAAGAAACCGAGACAGTCCATGTGGCCAAAAACATTCAGTACTTC,CASSEETETVHVAKNIQYF
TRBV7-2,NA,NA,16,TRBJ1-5,TGTGCCAGCAGCTCCGAACAGGAGGGTTTTAATCAGCCCCAGCATTTT,CASSSEQEGFNQPQHF
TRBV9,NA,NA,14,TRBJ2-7,TGTGCCAGCAGCCCAGAGGAGGGTTTCAACGAGCAGTACTTC,CASSPEEGFNEQYF
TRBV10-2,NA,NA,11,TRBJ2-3,TGCGCCAGCAGTGGAGCAGATACGCAGTATTTT,CASSGADTQYF
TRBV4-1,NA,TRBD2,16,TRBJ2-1,TGCGCCAGCAGCCAAGTATTGGCGGGGGGGAACAATGAGCAGTTCTTC,CASSQVLAGGNNEQFF
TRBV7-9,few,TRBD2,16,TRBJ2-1,TGTGCCAGCAGCCTTAGGGAGGGAAGGTCCTACAATGAGCAGTTCTTC,CASSLREGRSYNEQFF
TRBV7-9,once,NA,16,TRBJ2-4,TGTGCCAGCAGCTTGGGGGACCAGGGGATACAAAACATTCAGTACTTC,CASSLGDQGIQNIQYF
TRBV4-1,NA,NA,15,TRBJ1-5,TGCGCCAGCAGCCACTATACCTCTAGCGATCAGCCCCAGCATTTT,CASSHYTSSDQPQHF
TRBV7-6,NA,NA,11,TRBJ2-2,TGTGCCAGCAGGACAGGAGGGGAGCTGTTTTTT,CASRTGGELFF
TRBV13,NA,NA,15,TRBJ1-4,TGTGCCAGCAGCTCCCTGGGCGGGGATCCTGAAAAACTGTTTTTT,CASSSLGGDPEKLFF
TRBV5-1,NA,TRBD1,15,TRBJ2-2,TGCGCCAGCAGCTTAGGGACAGTTAACACCGGGGAGCTGTTTTTT,CASSLGTVNTGELFF
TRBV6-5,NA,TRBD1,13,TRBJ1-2,TGTGCCAGCAGCCTCGGGACAGCGTATGGCTACACCTTC,CASSLGTAYGYTF
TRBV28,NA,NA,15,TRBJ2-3,TGTGCCAGCAGTTCACGAGGACAGACCACAGATACGCAGTATTTT,CASSSRGQTTDTQYF
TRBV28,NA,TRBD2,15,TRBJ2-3,TGTGCCAGCAGTAGGACTAGCGGGGGGGCCTATACGCAGTATTTT,CASSRTSGGAYTQYF